A selection of T cell receptor beta chains follows, all from one sample in a study of CD8 T cells in ankylosing spondylitis. Using its own MiXCR run on the 5' RACE reads, TCRdb lists one record per CDR3 protein. The sample includes under 450,000 distinct CDR3 sequences, about 20% of them seen just once. The sample consisted of blood, either unsorted or a sorted T cell fraction (not recorded which). Receptors originate from a male donor with ankylosing spondylitis or in good health (not recorded which). Each CDR3 is given with its conserved first and last residue. Fields, in order: D gene, clone size, J gene, V gene, CDR3 DNA, CDR3 protein. A D gene is named only where the DNA matches it firmly. Rows may omit the clone size; those that give it use once, few, many or a size class.

>NA|few|TRBJ2-3|TRBV29-1
TGCAGCGTTGAAGACCCTTTATCGTACCACCCAAACACAGATACGCAGTATTTT
CSVEDPLSYHPNTDTQYF
>TRBD2|few|TRBJ2-1|TRBV11-2
TGTGCCAGCAGCTTGGAACTAGCGGGGGGCCTATACAATGAGCAGTTCTTC
CASSLELAGGLYNEQFF
>TRBD1|NA|TRBJ2-1|TRBV4-1
TGCGCCAGCAGCCAATGGGACAGGGGGGTCAATGAGCAGTTCTTC
CASSQWDRGVNEQFF
>TRBD2|NA|TRBJ2-7|TRBV20-1
TGCAGTGCTACCACTAGCGCCTCCTACGAGCAGTACTTC
CSATTSASYEQYF
>NA|few|TRBJ2-7|TRBV5-1
TGCGCCAGCAGCCCCGGAACATGGGAGTACGAGCAGTACTTC
CASSPGTWEYEQYF
>NA|NA|TRBJ2-3|TRBV7-2
TGTGCCAGCAGCCTGTTAGTTGCAGATACGCAGTATTTT
CASSLLVADTQYF
>NA|NA|TRBJ2-3|TRBV10-1
TGCGCCAGCAGTGTTGGTAGAGAGGGCACAGATACGCAGTATTTT
CASSVGREGTDTQYF
>NA|few|TRBJ2-1|TRBV7-9
TGTGCCAGCCGAGAGGAGGGCTCCAATGAGCAGTTCTTC
CASREEGSNEQFF
>NA|once|TRBJ1-6|TRBV7-6
TGTGCCAGCAGCCAGGACACACAGCGGGTCCTTAATTCACCCCTCCACTTT
CASSQDTQRVLNSPLHF
>TRBD1|NA|TRBJ2-2|TRBV7-9
TGTGCCAGCAGCCCAAGGACAGGGTCGGGCACCGGGGAGCTGTTTTTT
CASSPRTGSGTGELFF
>TRBD2|once|TRBJ2-5|TRBV7-9
TGTGCCAGCAGCCCTTGGAGACTAGCGGGGGACCAAATCGACTTC
CASSPWRLAGDQIDF
>TRBD2|NA|TRBJ2-7|TRBV7-2
TGTGCCAGCAGCTTAGAGATGGGACTAGCGGTCTACGAGCAGTACTTC
CASSLEMGLAVYEQYF
>TRBD1|few|TRBJ1-2|TRBV20-1
TGCAGTGCTACAGGGGGAGGCTATGGCTACACCTTC
CSATGGGYGYTF
>TRBD1|NA|TRBJ1-6|TRBV20-1
TGCAGTGCTACGGACAGGGGGCTAGCACCCCTCCACTTT
CSATDRGLAPLHF
>TRBD2|NA|TRBJ2-7|TRBV7-8
TGTGCCAGCAGCTTATTTCCGGGGGGGTCCGCCTACGAGCAGTACTTC
CASSLFPGGSAYEQYF
>NA|few|TRBJ1-1|TRBV7-9
TGTGCCAGCAGCTACCAGGGCGGGGGCACTGAAGCTTTCTTT
CASSYQGGGTEAFF
>TRBD1|NA|TRBJ2-7|TRBV29-1
TGCAGCGTCCCGGACAGGGAGAGTGGCGAGCAGTACTTC
CSVPDRESGEQYF
>NA|NA|TRBJ2-1|TRBV10-3
TGTGCCATCAGTGAGTCGGGTCGCAATGGGCAGTTCTTC
CAISESGRNGQFF
>NA|few|TRBJ1-5|TRBV12-3/TRBV12-4
TGTGCCAGCAGTAATCAGGGACTCGGGAATCAGCCCCAGCATTTT
CASSNQGLGNQPQHF
>TRBD2|NA|TRBJ2-5|TRBV4-1
TGCGCCAGCAGCCAAACCCCCCCGGGACTAGCGCGGTACCAAGAGACCCAGTACTTC
CASSQTPPGLARYQETQYF
>NA|NA|TRBJ2-1|TRBV29-1
TGCAGCGTTGGAGGGGGGGCATCCAATGAGCAGTTCTTC
CSVGGGASNEQFF
>NA|NA|TRBJ2-3|TRBV28
TGTGCCAGCAGTTCACGGCGGAGAGATACGCAGTATTTT
CASSSRRRDTQYF
>NA|many|TRBJ2-7|TRBV10-3
TGTGCCATCTCCGGGACCTCCTACGAGCAGTACTTC
CAISGTSYEQYF
>NA|few|TRBJ2-7|TRBV7-9
TGTGCCAGCAGCCCGGGGACGGACCCGGGGTACTACGAGCAGTACTTC
CASSPGTDPGYYEQYF
>TRBD1|NA|TRBJ2-1|TRBV19
TGTGCCAGTAGTATGTACGGGACAGGGATACCCTACAATGAGCAGTTCTTC
CASSMYGTGIPYNEQFF
>NA|NA|TRBJ2-3|TRBV6-1
TGTGCCAGCAGTACGACAGCGATTAGCACAGATACGCAGTATTTT
CASSTTAISTDTQYF
>NA|NA|TRBJ1-4|TRBV10-3
TGTGCCATCAGTGAGGATTACAGGGTAGCTAATGAAAAACTGTTTTTT
CAISEDYRVANEKLFF
>NA|NA|TRBJ2-7|TRBV5-5
TGTGCCAGCAGCGCTCCCGACAACTACGAGCAGTACTTC
CASSAPDNYEQYF
>NA|few|TRBJ2-1|TRBV7-8
TGTGCCAGCAGCTTAGCGCAGGGCAGGCAGTTCTTC
CASSLAQGRQFF
>NA|few|TRBJ2-1|TRBV12-3/TRBV12-4
TGTGCCAGCAGTTGGGTCCGACCAAGCCGTAGGAATGAGCAGTTCTTC
CASSWVRPSRRNEQFF
>NA|NA|TRBJ2-2|TRBV12-3/TRBV12-4
TGTGCCAGCACGACCCCGGGCCTGAACACCGGGGAGCTGTTTTTT
CASTTPGLNTGELFF
>TRBD1|NA|TRBJ2-2|TRBV11-3
TGTGCCAGCAAGACAGGGTACACCGGGGAGCTGTTTTTT
CASKTGYTGELFF
>NA|few|TRBJ2-7|TRBV29-1
TGCAGCGTTGAAGCCGCCAACGAGCAGTACTTC
CSVEAANEQYF
>NA|few|TRBJ1-1|TRBV19
TGTGCCAGTAGTATAGAGGCCGGACTGATGAACACTGAAGCTTTCTTT
CASSIEAGLMNTEAFF
>TRBD1|NA|TRBJ2-1|TRBV7-9
TGTGCCAGCCATTTTTTACGGACAGGGGGCAATGAGCAGTTCTTC
CASHFLRTGGNEQFF
>NA|few|TRBJ2-5|TRBV29-1
TGCAGCGTTTGGGACCAAGAGACCCAGTACTTC
CSVWDQETQYF
>NA|NA|TRBJ2-7|TRBV20-1
TGCAGTGCGCCCGCGACGGGAAGCTCCTACGAGCAGTACTTC
CSAPATGSSYEQYF
>TRBD1|few|TRBJ2-7|TRBV9
TGTGCCAGCAGCGTTCAGGGGGCGGGGGAGCAGTACTTC
CASSVQGAGEQYF
>TRBD1|NA|TRBJ2-1|TRBV7-9
TGTGCCAGCAGCCCATCTACAGGGGGTGATGAGCAGTTCTTC
CASSPSTGGDEQFF
>NA|few|TRBJ2-7|TRBV27
TGTGCCAGCACCCCCCTTGGGGGTCGCCACGAGCAGTACTTC
CASTPLGGRHEQYF
>NA|NA|TRBJ2-1|TRBV5-5
TGTGCCAGCAGCACCGGCCGAGCCCTACAGTTCTTC
CASSTGRALQFF
>TRBD2|NA|TRBJ2-3|TRBV24-1
TGTGCCACCAGTGACCACACAAAGCTAGCGGGTCCCTCCGATACGCAGTATTTT
CATSDHTKLAGPSDTQYF
>NA|few|TRBJ2-7|TRBV12-3/TRBV12-4
TGTGCCAGCAGTTTAATGGATAGGGGATACGAGCAGTACTTC
CASSLMDRGYEQYF
>NA|few|TRBJ1-2|TRBV28
TGTGCCAGCAGTTTAACCCTGGACAGCCCAGGCCGGGGGGGCTACACCTTC
CASSLTLDSPGRGGYTF
>TRBD2|NA|TRBJ2-3|TRBV27
TGTGCCAGCAGTCTAAGTAGTAGCGGGGGGGCTGCAGATACGCAGTATTTT
CASSLSSSGGAADTQYF
>NA|NA|TRBJ2-5|TRBV9
TGTGCCAGCATGCCGCGGGGCGGGGAGTACCGACAAGAGACCCAGTACTTC
CASMPRGGEYRQETQYF
>NA|NA|TRBJ2-7|TRBV5-1
TGCGCCAGCAGCTTGGATAGGAATGTCTACGAGCAGTACTTC
CASSLDRNVYEQYF
>TRBD1|NA|TRBJ1-4|TRBV4-1
TGCGCCAGCAGCCGCGATGAAGGGACAGGGGATGAAAAACTGTTTTTT
CASSRDEGTGDEKLFF
>NA|few|TRBJ1-1|TRBV7-9
TGTGCCAGCAGCTTATTCCCCGAGCACAATCAACCTGAAGCTTTCTTT
CASSLFPEHNQPEAFF
>NA|NA|TRBJ2-1|TRBV4-1
TGCGCCAGCAGCCCTTCAGGTACCCAGGGTGGCTACAATGAGCAGTTCTTC
CASSPSGTQGGYNEQFF
>TRBD1|NA|TRBJ1-1|TRBV12-3/TRBV12-4
TGTGCCAGCAGGACAGGGGATGTAGCTTTCTTT
CASRTGDVAFF
>NA|NA|TRBJ2-5|TRBV6-1
TGTGCCAGCAGGGCCCCGGCCACTCGTAGCGCTTGGTACCAAGAGACCCAGTACTTC
CASRAPATRSAWYQETQYF
>NA|few|TRBJ2-3|TRBV28
TGTGCCAGCAGTTTTACGGCTAGCAGACCAACGAGCACAGATACGCAGTATTTT
CASSFTASRPTSTDTQYF